The rows below give T cell receptor beta chains drawn from one sample of a study of blood T cell repertoires in COVID-19. Generated by immunoSEQ multiplex PCR, the TCRdb table keeps only in-frame clones and is missing some. The sample holds roughly 190,000 clones; 85% to 90% are singletons and the top ten take approximately 4%. Sequencing was done on a sample of peripheral blood. These receptors were taken from a human donor in a cohort sampled during active COVID-19. Both conserved end residues are part of each CDR3. The D gene is left open where the match is weak. For some rows the clone size is stated as once, few or many, or as a class when expanded; others skip it.

size	V	J	D	CDR3	DNA
.	TRBV2	TRBJ1-6	.	CASRQAGSPLHF	TGTGCCAGCAGACAGGCTGGATCACCCCTCCACTTT
.	TRBV5-6	TRBJ1-2	.	CASSLAEGSDGYTF	TGTGCCAGCAGCTTGGCGGAGGGATCGGATGGCTACACCTTC
.	TRBV27	TRBJ1-1	.	CASSLSRDRPNEAFF	TGTGCCAGCAGTCTCTCCCGCGACAGACCAAATGAAGCTTTCTTT
.	TRBV7-6	TRBJ1-2	TRBD1	CASSLEAGTGIYGYTF	TGTGCCAGCAGCCTAGAAGCGGGGACAGGGATCTATGGCTACACCTTC
.	TRBV28	TRBJ2-1	TRBD2	CASSLWASGSFNEQFF	TGTGCCAGCAGTTTATGGGCTAGCGGGAGCTTCAATGAGCAGTTCTTC
.	TRBV10-3	TRBJ1-2	TRBD1	CAIRERQGYGYTF	TGTGCCATCAGGGAGAGACAGGGATATGGCTACACCTTC
.	TRBV14	TRBJ2-7	.	CASSQGTGLGYEQYF	TGTGCCAGCAGCCAAGGTACAGGGTTGGGGTACGAGCAGTACTTC
.	TRBV7-9	TRBJ2-3	TRBD2	CASSIAGASTDTQYF	TGTGCCAGCAGTATAGCGGGGGCTAGCACAGATACGCAGTATTTT
.	TRBV7-2	TRBJ1-1	TRBD1	CASSTGQGKGTEAFF	TGTGCCAGCAGCACTGGACAGGGGAAGGGGACTGAAGCTTTCTTT
.	TRBV30	TRBJ1-2	TRBD1	CAWSVRTGIYGYTF	TGTGCCTGGAGTGTCCGGACAGGGATCTATGGCTACACCTTC
.	TRBV13	TRBJ2-7	TRBD2	CASSSRGSSYEQYF	TGTGCCAGCAGCTCGCGGGGGAGCTCCTACGAGCAGTACTTC
.	TRBV11-2	TRBJ2-7	.	CASSLESSLGSLIEQYF	TGTGCCAGCAGCTTAGAAAGTTCGCTGGGCAGCCTGATCGAGCAGTACTTC
.	TRBV6-6	TRBJ2-7	.	CASSSFHAGHSYEQYF	TGTGCCAGCAGTTCTTTTCATGCAGGGCACTCCTACGAGCAGTACTTC
.	TRBV30	TRBJ1-5	TRBD1	CAWSSRTGRGYSNQPQHF	TGTGCCTGGAGTTCGCGGACAGGGAGGGGATATAGCAATCAGCCCCAGCATTTT
.	TRBV21-1	TRBJ2-1	.	CASSKAGGSRIYNEQFF	TGTGCCAGCAGCAAAGCGGGCGGGAGTCGGATTTACAATGAGCAGTTCTTC
few	TRBV10-1	TRBJ2-2	.	CASSEAGVTGELFF	TGCGCCAGCAGTGAGGCGGGTGTCACCGGGGAGCTGTTTTTT
.	TRBV6-2/TRBV6-3	TRBJ2-5	.	CASSPTHEGGETQYF	TGTGCCAGCAGTCCAACTCACGAGGGAGGAGAGACCCAGTACTTC
.	TRBV7-9	TRBJ2-6	TRBD1	CASSQGDRPSGANVLTF	TGTGCCAGCAGCCAGGGGGACAGGCCCTCTGGGGCCAACGTCCTGACTTTC
.	TRBV7-8	TRBJ2-7	.	CASSPRDFISYEQYF	TGTGCCAGCAGCCCCCGGGACTTCATCTCCTACGAGCAGTACTTC
.	TRBV5-1	TRBJ2-7	TRBD1	CASSLDGTVYEQYF	TGCGCCAGCAGCTTGGATGGGACAGTATACGAGCAGTACTTC
.	TRBV2	TRBJ2-7	TRBD1	CASSGTGGNEQYF	TGTGCCAGCAGTGGGACAGGGGGCAACGAGCAGTACTTC
once	TRBV19	TRBJ2-7	TRBD2	CASSPEREGSYEQYF	TGTGCCAGTAGTCCCGAGCGGGAGGGCTCCTACGAGCAGTACTTC
.	TRBV19	TRBJ2-5	TRBD2	CASSSTLAGGQETQYF	TGTGCCAGTAGCAGTACACTAGCGGGGGGCCAAGAGACCCAGTACTTC
.	TRBV4-2	TRBJ1-2	.	CASSQDADNYGYTF	TGTGCCAGCAGCCAAGACGCAGATAACTATGGCTACACCTTC
.	TRBV27	TRBJ1-6	.	CASRGEFPDSSSYNNSPLHF	TGTGCCAGCCGAGGGGAGTTCCCGGACAGTTCCTCCTATAATAATTCACCCCTCCACTTT
.	TRBV9	TRBJ2-7	TRBD1	CASSVGDRAYEQYF	TGTGCCAGCAGCGTTGGGGACAGAGCCTACGAGCAGTACTTC
.	TRBV27	TRBJ1-2	.	CASNQDYGYTF	TGTGCCAGCAACCAGGATTATGGCTACACCTTC
.	TRBV9	TRBJ1-6	.	CASSVGGEDSPLHF	TGTGCCAGCAGCGTGGGGGGAGAGGATTCACCCCTCCACTTT
.	TRBV7-2	TRBJ2-3	.	CASSLQAGLTDTQYF	TGTGCCAGCAGCTTACAAGCGGGCCTCACAGATACGCAGTATTTT
few	TRBV15	TRBJ1-1	TRBD1	CATSPQDRENTEAFF	TGTGCCACCAGCCCACAGGACAGGGAGAACACTGAAGCTTTCTTT
.	TRBV6-5	TRBJ2-2	.	CASITGYTGELFF	TGTGCCAGCATAACAGGGTACACCGGGGAGCTGTTTTTT
.	TRBV9	TRBJ1-1	.	CASSVGGEGTEAFF	TGTGCCAGCAGCGTAGGGGGCGAAGGAACTGAAGCTTTCTTT
.	TRBV5-1	TRBJ2-1	.	CASSLGRNEQFF	TGCGCCAGCAGCTTGGGGAGGAATGAGCAGTTCTTC
.	TRBV6-1	TRBJ1-6	TRBD1	CASSEIARGRSPLHF	TGTGCCAGCAGTGAAATTGCCAGGGGGCGTTCACCCCTCCACTTT
once	TRBV6-6	TRBJ2-1	.	CASSYSQVGYNEQFF	TGTGCCAGCAGTTACTCCCAGGTTGGTTACAATGAGCAGTTCTTC
.	TRBV11-1	TRBJ2-7	TRBD1	CASSFPGQGVYEQYF	TGTGCCAGCAGCTTTCCGGGACAGGGAGTCTACGAGCAGTACTTC
.	TRBV11-2	TRBJ2-5	TRBD2	CASRLAGGGETQYF	TGTGCCAGCAGGCTAGCGGGGGGGGGAGAGACCCAGTACTTC
.	TRBV6-5	TRBJ2-1	TRBD2	CASRKAGSSYNEQFF	TGTGCCAGCAGGAAAGCGGGGAGCTCCTACAATGAGCAGTTCTTC
.	TRBV5-6	TRBJ1-6	TRBD1	CASIQTGADSPLHF	TGTGCCAGCATCCAGACAGGGGCGGACTCACCCCTCCACTTT
.	TRBV3-1/TRBV3-2	TRBJ1-1	.	CASSQAVNTEAFF	TGTGCCAGCAGCCAAGCGGTGAACACTGAAGCTTTCTTT
.	TRBV9	TRBJ2-7	TRBD1	CASSFGQGGYEQYF	TGTGCCAGCAGCTTCGGACAGGGGGGCTACGAGCAGTACTTC